This TCR beta chain is drawn from a study of shared clonotypes between healthy human individuals. The CDR3 is 16 residues long. V lost 5 bases and J lost 3; bases outside the gene matches: 11. Germline CDR1 and CDR2: PRHDT and FYEKMQ (reference sequence). Method: immunoSEQ multiplex PCR; TCRdb's copy keeps in-frame clones and lacks some. The data contain 100,000 to 120,000 clones, roughly two thirds of them singletons. The receptor was derived from a woman in her 30s in good health. Sequences were obtained from memory CD8+ T cells sorted from blood. Subset noted: CD45RO+ cells pooled with CCR7-negative TemRA cells. The chain links TRBV13 to TRBJ2-7, with 9 bases lining up with TRBD2. The CDR3 loop reads CASSLALGTSSYEQYF. The CDR3 nucleotides are TGTGCCAGCAGCCTAGCCCTCGGGACTAGCAGCTACGAGCAGTACTTC.